The clone carrying this TCR beta chain was counted a few times. The antigen remains unidentified. The CDR3 is 15 residues long. Germline-derived CDR1 and CDR2 are MNHNS and SASEGT. The ends were cut back, 8 bases at V and 0 bases at J, with 15 bases in the middle. This entry is derived from a study of identical twins. Findings and caveats of the study: Compared with unrelated sharing, twin-shared out-of-frame alpha sequences had more low-probability sequences.

With template switching, a universal primer site was added, and the cDNA carried unique molecular identifiers. One entry per CDR3 protein, called by TCRdb with MiXCR from the 5' RACE reads. There are approximately 670,000 distinct CDR3 sequences in the sample; approximately 6% occur only once, and about 2% lies in the top ten. Source material: naive T cells sorted from blood. The chain employs TRBV6-1 and TRBJ2-3, with a possible D match to TRBD1 (5 bases). The receptor's source is a man aged 18 to 29 in good health. The chain's CDR3 is CASGQTVASTDTQYF. CDR3 nucleotide sequence: TGTGCCAGCGGGCAGACAGTGGCTAGCACAGATACGCAGTATTTT.